Presented here are 28 T cell receptor beta chains from one specimen sequenced in a study of spatial heterogeneity in lung cancer. As for time point: blood at routine non-recurrence follow-up after resection. TCRdb analysed the 5' RACE reads with MiXCR anew, one entry per CDR3 protein. The sample records about 43,000 distinct CDR3 sequences, 20% to 25% being singletons. The source material was PBMCs, sampled at follow-up. The receptor set was obtained from a female donor with early-stage non-small cell lung cancer.

This clonotype was observed a handful of times. This sequence joins TRBV18 and TRBJ2-5; D is undetermined. V was shortened by 2 bases and J by 5 bases, with 9 bases between the two germline ends. The CDR3 covers 13 residues. Germline CDR1 is KGHSH and CDR2 is LQKENI. The DNA for the CDR3 is TGTGCCAGCTCACCATCGGGTCCGGAGACCCAGTACTTC. This gives the protein CASSPSGPETQYF. The entire variable domain, with the rest obtained from reference TRBV18 and TRBJ2-5, is as follows: NAGVMQNPRHLVRRRGQEARLRCSPMKGHSHVYWYRQLPEEGLKFMVYLQKENIIDESGMPKERFSAEFPKEGPSILRIQQVVRGDSAAYFCASSPSGPETQYFGPGTRLLVL.

This clonotype was picked up a small number of times. In DNA form, the CDR3 reads TGTGCCATCAGCCGTTCGGGGGGCGACGGCAATCAGCCCCAGCATTTT. Translation gives CAISRSGGDGNQPQHF. The J gene is TRBJ1-5, the V gene TRBV10-3; D possibly corresponds to TRBD1 (6 bases). Per germline, CDR1 ENHRY and CDR2 SYGVKD. Between the trimmed V and J ends, which lost 6 bases and 2 bases, there was a span of 17 bases. The CDR3 is 16 amino acids.

The table lists this clonotype with many counts. The chain employs TRBV7-9 and TRBJ2-7; maybe TRBD2 (6 bases). Germline V CDR1 and CDR2: SEHNR, FQNEAQ (reference sequence). Between the trimmed V and J ends, which lost 1 base and 3 bases, there was a span of 7 bases. The CDR3 extends over 13 amino acids. The CDR3 loop is CASSLERVYEQYF. As DNA, the CDR3 is TGTGCCAGCAGCTTAGAGCGGGTCTACGAGCAGTACTTC.

This clonotype is medium-sized (0.01 to 0.1%) within its sample. Its ends do not fully match the called genes, so a read error is possible. The V and J genes are TRBV7-6 and TRBJ1-6, with 7 bases lining up with TRBD1. This CDR3 is built from 14 residues. Germline loops: CDR1 SGHVS, CDR2 FNYEAQ. The CDR3 here is CASSPTGYSSPLHF. The DNA of the CDR3 is TGTGCCAGCAGCCCGACAGGGTATAGTTCACCCCTCCACTTT.

The chain is built from TRBV5-6 and TRBJ1-3, with 8 bases matching TRBD1. The CDR3 sequence is 15 residues long. Trimming removed 3 bases from V and 7 bases from J; junction bases left unmatched: 9. Germline lookup yields CDR1 SGHDT and CDR2 YYEEEE. The CDR3 nucleotides are TGTGCCAGCAGCTCACTAGGCCAGGGGGCGAACACCATATATTTT. Translating gives CASSSLGQGANTIYF. Full variable domain (remainder filled in from reference TRBV5-6 and TRBJ1-3): DAGVTQSPTHLIKTRGQQVTLRCSPKSGHDTVSWYQQALGQGPQFIFQYYEEEERQRGNFPDRFSGHQFPNYSSELNVNALLLGDSALYLCASSSLGQGANTIYFGEGSWLTVV.

V is TRBV15 and J is TRBJ2-2, with D hard to call. The CDR3 contains 15 residues. From germline, CDR1 is LNHNV and CDR2 YYDKDF (reference sequence). V shed 0 bases and J shed 8 bases, with 13 bases lying between them. CDR3 in amino acids: CATSRETGVVGELFF. The CDR3 coding sequence is TGTGCCACCAGCAGAGAAACGGGCGTGGTGGGGGAGCTGTTTTTT.

This clonotype was detected many times. CDR3 residues: CASSAGGFGEQFF. The CDR3 DNA follows: TGTGCCAGCAGTGCGGGAGGATTCGGTGAGCAGTTCTTC. J is TRBJ2-1 and V is TRBV6-1; 7 bases match TRBD2. The CDR3 runs to 13 residues. The germline CDR1 and CDR2 sequences are MNHNS and SASEGT. The junction had 6 bases not matched to a gene; V was cut back by 4 bases and J by 9 bases.

The sample holds a few counts of this clonotype. This chain links TRBV6-5 with TRBJ2-2, with 10 positions matching TRBD1. V gave up 2 bases and J gave up 4 bases; unmatched junction bases: 1. The V gene's germline CDR1 is MNHEY and CDR2 SVGAGI. The CDR3 covers 15 residues. CDR3 nucleotides: TGTGCCAGCAGTTACAGGACAGGGGGCACCGGGGAGCTGTTTTTT. Amino acids: CASSYRTGGTGELFF.

The V and J genes are TRBV12-3 or TRBV12-4 and TRBJ2-1, with D maybe TRBD1 (5 bases). This CDR3 spans 14 amino acids. V was clipped by 4 bases and J by 4 bases, with 11 bases between them. The CDR3 sequence is CASSSQGVYNEQFF. CDR3 DNA sequence: TGTGCCAGCAGTTCCCAGGGCGTTTACAATGAGCAGTTCTTC.

This clonotype turned up a few times. This rearrangement joins TRBV6-5 to TRBJ2-5; 10 bases line up with TRBD2. The CDR3 extends over 17 amino acids. Germline CDR1 is MNHEY and CDR2 is SVGAGI. J gave up 5 bases and V 2 bases, and 11 bases lay outside the gene matches. In DNA, the CDR3 is TGTGCCAGCAGTTACCCTGGGGGAGCGGGGGGGCAGGAGACCCAGTACTTC. As protein: CASSYPGGAGGQETQYF.

This sequence joins TRBV24-1 and TRBJ2-3, with D perhaps TRBD1 or TRBD2 (5 bases each). Germline CDR1 reads KGHDR; CDR2 reads SFDVKD. The CDR3 is made up of 14 amino acids. The V end was cut by 0 bases, the J end by 4 bases, with 7 bases between. CDR3 loop: CATSDLEGPDTQYF. CDR3 in DNA: TGTGCCACCAGTGATTTGGAGGGACCAGATACGCAGTATTTT.

A few counts support this clonotype. CDR3 DNA: TGTGCCAGCTCTCATGTCGGACAGGGGAACACCGGGGAGCTGTTTTTT. This encodes CASSHVGQGNTGELFF. The chain combines TRBV5-4 with TRBJ2-2; 8 nucleotides match TRBD1. The CDR3 runs to 16 residues. Unmatched junction bases numbered 9, after V lost 7 bases and J lost 1 base. Germline CDR1 SGHNT, CDR2 YYREEE (reference sequence).

Of note for this clonotype: The junction does not match germline at one end; this may be a read error. V usage is TRBV20-1 and J usage is TRBJ1-3, with TRBD1 as a possible D gene (6 bases). Germline lookup yields CDR1 DFQATT and CDR2 SNEGSKA (reference sequence). This CDR3 is built from 13 residues. CDR3 sequence: CSARGGIGNTIYF. The DNA of the CDR3 is TGCAGTGCAAGAGGGGGAATTGGAAACACCATATATTTT.

The gene calls are TRBV5-5 and TRBJ1-4; 7 nucleotides line up with TRBD1. V shed 0 bases and J 8 bases; nucleotides not matched to a gene: 7. CDR1 and CDR2 from the germline V gene are SGHKS and YYEKEE (reference sequence). CDR3 length equals 15 residues. CDR3 sequence (DNA): TGTGCCAGCAGCTTGGAGGGACAGATCGGGGAAAAACTGTTTTTT. Its protein product is CASSLEGQIGEKLFF.

The genes are TRBV10-3 and TRBJ2-7, with TRBD1 matching 8 bases. The CDR3 sequence is 13 residues long. CDR1 and CDR2 from the germline V gene are ENHRY and SYGVKD. CDR3: CAIGQGSAYELYV. Here the CDR3 DNA reads TGTGCCATCGGACAGGGAAGCGCCTACGAGCTGTACGTC.

The chain couples TRBV4-1 to TRBJ1-3; 10 bases map to TRBD1. The length of the CDR3 is 16 residues. The ends lost 3 bases at V and 2 bases at J; junction bases unmatched: 4. Germline V gene sequence: CDR1 MGHRA, CDR2 YSYEKL. As DNA, the CDR3 is TGCGCCAGCAGCCATTCCGGGACAGGGGCTGGAAACACCATATATTTT. As protein: CASSHSGTGAGNTIYF.

DNA for the CDR3: TGTGCCAGCACCCAATCAAATACGCAGTATTTT. It is translated as CASTQSNTQYF. The chain couples TRBV7-9 to TRBJ2-3, with D hard to call. V was clipped by 7 bases and J by 7 bases, with 9 bases between them. Germline V gene sequence: CDR1 SEHNR, CDR2 FQNEAQ (reference sequence). This CDR3 region has 11 residues.

This clonotype was detected many times. This rearrangement joins TRBV12-3 or TRBV12-4 to TRBJ2-1; 13 bases fit TRBD2. The CDR3 is 16 amino acids. The trim removed 5 bases at V and 6 bases at J, leaving 7 bases unmatched. CDR3 DNA: TGTGCCAGCAGTCCAGGCCGACTAGCGGGGGGCAATGAGCAGTTCTTC. Amino acids: CASSPGRLAGGNEQFF.

The J gene is TRBJ2-5, the V gene TRBV5-8; D is ambiguous. Germline CDR1 SGHTS, CDR2 YDEGEE. Trimming shortened V by 2 bases and J by 3 bases, and 11 bases separated the two germline ends. CDR3 length: 14 residues. This chain's CDR3 is CASSLVTAEETQYF. The CDR3 nucleotides read TGTGCCAGCAGCTTAGTAACAGCAGAAGAGACCCAGTACTTC. The full variable domain, rest sourced from reference TRBV5-8 and TRBJ2-5, is EAGVTQSPTHLIKTRGQQATLRCSPISGHTSVYWYQQALGLGLQFLLWYDEGEERNRGNFPPRFSGRQFPNYSSELNVNALELEDSALYLCASSLVTAEETQYFGPGTRLLVL.

This clonotype was seen only a few times. This chain connects TRBV3-1 to TRBJ2-3; 8 bases line up with TRBD2. This CDR3 spans 18 amino acids. Germline V lookup: CDR1 LGHDT, CDR2 YNNKEL (reference sequence). After removal of 5 bases from V and 0 bases from J, the junction contained 13 bases not matched to a gene. CDR3 nucleotides: TGTGCCAGCAGCGCTTCCACCTTACTAGCGGCGAGCACAGATACGCAGTATTTT. Its translation: CASSASTLLAASTDTQYF.

In this sample, this clonotype turned up a few times. This rearrangement joins TRBV19 to TRBJ1-6, with D uncertain. CDR1 is LNHDA, CDR2 SQIVND, per germline (reference sequence). The germline V and J ends were trimmed by 6 bases and 4 bases, with 10 bases remaining between them. The length of the CDR3 is 14 residues. The CDR3 region is CASRRAGYNSPLHF. CDR3 DNA: TGTGCCAGTAGGAGGGCCGGTTATAATTCACCCCTCCACTTT.

This clonotype was counted between two and nine times. The chain employs TRBV7-9 and TRBJ2-5; D remains unclear. CDR3 length equals 11 residues. V was trimmed by 2 bases and J by 5 bases, leaving 3 bases between them. Germline CDR1 SEHNR, CDR2 FQNEAQ (reference sequence). The CDR3 DNA reads as TGTGCCAGCAGCTTATGGGAGACCCAGTACTTC. It codes for CASSLWETQYF.

The table lists this clonotype with many counts. The chain is built from TRBV2 and TRBJ2-1; TRBD2 is a possible D gene (6 bases). The germline V gene encodes CDR1 SNHLY and CDR2 FYNNEI. V was cut by 2 bases and J by 2 bases, with 10 bases left in between. This CDR3 has 15 amino acids. CDR3 in DNA: TGTGCCAGCAGTGAACGGCTAGCGACCTACAATGAGCAGTTCTTC. Protein: CASSERLATYNEQFF.

This clonotype was seen a few times. This chain uses TRBV7-3 with TRBJ1-6; TRBD1 might be the D (5 bases). V lost 5 bases and J lost 6, with 8 bases in between. The CDR3 runs 13 residues. Germline CDR1 is SGHTA and CDR2 is FQGTGA. CDR3 nucleotides: TGTGCCAGCAGCCGGGACGGTAATTCACCCCTCCACTTT. Protein sequence: CASSRDGNSPLHF.

In its sample, this clonotype was seen many times. As DNA, the CDR3 is TGCGCCAGCAGCGAGATTTACCGGGACAGAGCGGAAGCTTTCTTT. Amino acid sequence: CASSEIYRDRAEAFF. The rearrangement links TRBV5-1 to TRBJ1-1; the match to TRBD1 covers 7 bases. J gave up 8 bases and V 4 bases, and 14 bases lay outside the gene matches. Germline lookup yields CDR1 SGHRS and CDR2 YFSETQ. The CDR3 extends over 15 amino acids.

The chain couples TRBV6-1 to TRBJ2-7, with TRBD2 identical over 7 bases. The ends lost 7 bases at V and 3 bases at J; junction bases unmatched: 0. Germline CDR1 MNHNS, CDR2 SASEGT. CDR3 size: 11 residues. CDR3 residues: CASKRGYEQYV. The CDR3 nucleotides read TGTGCCAGCAAGCGGGGCTACGAGCAGTACGTC.

The chain recombines TRBV18 with TRBJ2-1; D gene uncertain. The CDR3 sequence is 11 residues long. V was shortened by 6 bases and J by 7 bases, with 7 bases between the two germline ends. CDR1 and CDR2 from the germline V gene are KGHSH and LQKENI. The CDR3 DNA sequence: TGTGCCAGCTCCTCCGGGAATGAGCAGTTCTTC. Translation: CASSSGNEQFF.

The chain employs TRBV5-1 and TRBJ1-1; a weak D match, TRBD1 (6 bases). The CDR3 has 13 amino acids. The V end lost 3 bases, the J end lost 4 bases, and 10 bases lay between the germline ends. The germline CDR1 and CDR2 sequences are SGHRS and YFSETQ. The CDR3 is CASSSQGSTEAFF. The CDR3 region has the DNA TGCGCCAGCAGCTCACAGGGCAGCACTGAAGCTTTCTTT.